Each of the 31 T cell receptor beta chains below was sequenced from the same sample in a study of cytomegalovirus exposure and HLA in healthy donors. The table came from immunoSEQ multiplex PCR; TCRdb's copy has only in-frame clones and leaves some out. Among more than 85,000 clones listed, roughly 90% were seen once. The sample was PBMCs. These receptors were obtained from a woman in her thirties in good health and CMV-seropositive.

Here the CDR3 reads CASSVGRHVVIDGYTF. The CDR3 DNA reads TGTGCCAGCAGCGTAGGGCGGCACGTGGTGATTGATGGCTACACCTTC. The V call is TRBV9, the J call TRBJ1-2; D is ambiguous. Germline V gives CDR1 SGDLS, CDR2 YYNGEE. The CDR3 spans 16 residues. V shed 0 bases and J shed 6 bases, with 18 bases lying between them. Supplemented by reference TRBV9 and TRBJ1-2, the full variable domain reads DSGVTQTPKHLITATGQRVTLRCSPRSGDLSVYWYQQSLDQGLQFLIQYYNGEERAKGNILERFSAQQFPDLHSELNLSSLELGDSALYFCASSVGRHVVIDGYTFGSGTRLTVV.

CDR3 in DNA: TGTGCCAGCAGTTTGGGCAGGGGGAAGACCCAGTACTTC. It specifies CASSLGRGKTQYF. V gene TRBV6-5 combines with J gene TRBJ2-5; 7 bases line up with TRBD1. Germline CDR1 reads MNHEY; CDR2 reads SVGAGI. V shed 4 bases, J shed 6 bases, and the junction held 5 bases outside the gene matches. The CDR3 extends over 13 amino acids.

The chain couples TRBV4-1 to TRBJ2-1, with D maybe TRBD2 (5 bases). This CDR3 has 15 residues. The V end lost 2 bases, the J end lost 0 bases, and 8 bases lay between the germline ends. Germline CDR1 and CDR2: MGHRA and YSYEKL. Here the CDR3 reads CASSQSGSSYNEQFF. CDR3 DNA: TGCGCCAGCAGCCAAAGCGGTTCCTCCTACAATGAGCAGTTCTTC.

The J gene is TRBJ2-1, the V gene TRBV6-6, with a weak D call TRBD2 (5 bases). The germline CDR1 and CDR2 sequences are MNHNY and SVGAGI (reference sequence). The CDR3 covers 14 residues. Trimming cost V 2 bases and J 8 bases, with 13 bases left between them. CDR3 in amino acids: CASSYEDRADEQFF. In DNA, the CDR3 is TGTGCCAGCAGTTACGAGGACCGAGCGGATGAGCAGTTCTTC.

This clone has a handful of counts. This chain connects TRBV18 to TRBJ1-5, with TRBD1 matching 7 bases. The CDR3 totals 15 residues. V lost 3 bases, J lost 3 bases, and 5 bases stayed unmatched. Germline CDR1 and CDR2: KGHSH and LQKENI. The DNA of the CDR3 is TGTGCCAGCTCACCCAGGGGGGCACCCAATCAGCCCCAGCATTTT. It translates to CASSPRGAPNQPQHF.

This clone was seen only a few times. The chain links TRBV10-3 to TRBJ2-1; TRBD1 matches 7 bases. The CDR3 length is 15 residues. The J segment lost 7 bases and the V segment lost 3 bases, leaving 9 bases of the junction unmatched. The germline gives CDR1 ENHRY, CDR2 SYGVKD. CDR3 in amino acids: CAISDGQGVTNEQFF. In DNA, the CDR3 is TGTGCCATCAGTGACGGCCAGGGGGTTACAAATGAGCAGTTCTTC.

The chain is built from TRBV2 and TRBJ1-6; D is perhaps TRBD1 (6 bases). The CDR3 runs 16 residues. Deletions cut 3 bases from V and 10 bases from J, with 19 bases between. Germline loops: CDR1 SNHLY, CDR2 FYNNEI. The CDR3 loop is CASSDSPQGISSPLHF. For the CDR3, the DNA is TGTGCCAGCAGTGATTCCCCTCAGGGGATCTCCTCACCCCTCCACTTT.

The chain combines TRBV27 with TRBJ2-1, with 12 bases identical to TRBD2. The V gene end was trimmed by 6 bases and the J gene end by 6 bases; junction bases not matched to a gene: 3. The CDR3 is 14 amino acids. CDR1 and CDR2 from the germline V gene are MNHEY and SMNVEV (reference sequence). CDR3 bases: TGTGCCAGCAGACTACTAGCGGGGGGCAATGAGCAGTTCTTC. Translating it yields CASRLLAGGNEQFF.

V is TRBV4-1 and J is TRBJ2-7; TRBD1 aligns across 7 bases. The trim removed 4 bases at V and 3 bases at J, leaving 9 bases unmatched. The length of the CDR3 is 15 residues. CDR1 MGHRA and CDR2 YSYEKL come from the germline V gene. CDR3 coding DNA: TGCGCCAGCAGCCCCACGGCGACAGGGATCTACGAGCAGTACTTC. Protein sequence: CASSPTATGIYEQYF.

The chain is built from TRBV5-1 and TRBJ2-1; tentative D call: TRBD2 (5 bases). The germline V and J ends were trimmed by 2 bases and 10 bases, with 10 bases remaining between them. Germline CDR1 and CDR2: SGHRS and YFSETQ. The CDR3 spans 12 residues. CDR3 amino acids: CASSFPGIEQFF. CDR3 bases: TGCGCCAGCAGCTTTCCGGGGATCGAGCAGTTCTTC.

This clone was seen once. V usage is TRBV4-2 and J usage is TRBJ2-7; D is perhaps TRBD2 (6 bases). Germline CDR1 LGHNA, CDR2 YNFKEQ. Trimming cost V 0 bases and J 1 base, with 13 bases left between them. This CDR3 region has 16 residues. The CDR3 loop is CASSQDVAETSYEQYF. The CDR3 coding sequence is TGTGCCAGCAGCCAAGATGTAGCGGAAACTTCCTACGAGCAGTACTTC.

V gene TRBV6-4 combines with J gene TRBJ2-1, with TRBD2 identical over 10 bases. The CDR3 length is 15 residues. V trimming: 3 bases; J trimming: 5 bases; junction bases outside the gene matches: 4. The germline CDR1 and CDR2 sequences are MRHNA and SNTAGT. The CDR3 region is CASSEGTSANNEQFF. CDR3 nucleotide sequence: TGTGCCAGCAGTGAGGGGACTAGCGCTAACAATGAGCAGTTCTTC.

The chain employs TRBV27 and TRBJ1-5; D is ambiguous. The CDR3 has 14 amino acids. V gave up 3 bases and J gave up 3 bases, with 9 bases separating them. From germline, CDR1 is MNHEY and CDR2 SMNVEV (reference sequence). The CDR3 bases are TGTGCCAGCAGTTTTCTCCCCCTCAATCAGCCCCAGCATTTT. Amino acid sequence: CASSFLPLNQPQHF.

The CDR3 loop is CAISESGGSTDTQYF. Here the CDR3 DNA reads TGTGCCATCAGTGAGTCTGGAGGAAGCACAGATACGCAGTATTTT. This chain connects TRBV10-3 to TRBJ2-3; D possibly corresponds to TRBD2 (5 bases). With 0 bases removed from V and 0 bases from J, the gap between germline ends came to 7 bases. This CDR3 has 15 amino acids. CDR1 ENHRY and CDR2 SYGVKD come from the germline V gene.

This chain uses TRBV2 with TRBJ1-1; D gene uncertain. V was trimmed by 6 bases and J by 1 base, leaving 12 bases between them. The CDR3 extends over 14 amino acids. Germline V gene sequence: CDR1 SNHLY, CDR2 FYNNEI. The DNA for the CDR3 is TGTGCCAGCAGCAGCCTGACAAAGAACACTGAAGCTTTCTTT. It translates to CASSSLTKNTEAFF.

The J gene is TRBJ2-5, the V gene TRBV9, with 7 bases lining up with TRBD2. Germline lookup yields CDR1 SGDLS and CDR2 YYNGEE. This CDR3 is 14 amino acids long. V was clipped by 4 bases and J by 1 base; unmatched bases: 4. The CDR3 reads CASSPGLTQETQYF. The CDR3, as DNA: TGTGCCAGCAGCCCGGGACTAACCCAAGAGACCCAGTACTTC.

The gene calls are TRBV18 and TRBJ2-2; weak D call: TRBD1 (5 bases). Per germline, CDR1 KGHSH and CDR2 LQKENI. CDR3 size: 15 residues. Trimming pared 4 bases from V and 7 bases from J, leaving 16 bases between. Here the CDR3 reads CASSRQQETSGELFF. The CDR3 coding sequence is TGTGCCAGCTCACGACAGCAAGAAACCAGCGGGGAGCTGTTTTTT.

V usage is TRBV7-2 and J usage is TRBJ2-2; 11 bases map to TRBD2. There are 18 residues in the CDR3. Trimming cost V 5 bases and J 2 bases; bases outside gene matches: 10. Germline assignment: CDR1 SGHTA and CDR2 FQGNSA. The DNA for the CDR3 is TGTGCCAGCAGCGCCCCGGGGCTAGCGGGAGGAAACACCGGGGAGCTGTTTTTT. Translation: CASSAPGLAGGNTGELFF. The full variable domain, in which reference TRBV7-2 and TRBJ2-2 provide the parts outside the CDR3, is GAGVSQSPSNKVTEKGKDVELRCDPISGHTALYWYRQSLGQGLEFLIYFQGNSAPDKSGLPSDRFSAERTGGSVSTLTIQRTQQEDSAVYLCASSAPGLAGGNTGELFFGEGSRLTVL.

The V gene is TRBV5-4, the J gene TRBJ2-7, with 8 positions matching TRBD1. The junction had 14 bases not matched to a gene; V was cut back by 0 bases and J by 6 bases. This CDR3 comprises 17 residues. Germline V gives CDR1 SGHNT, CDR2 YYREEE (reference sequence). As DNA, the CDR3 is TGTGCCAGCAGCTTGGATGGGAGGACAGGGTGGGGGAGCGAGCAGTACTTC. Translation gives CASSLDGRTGWGSEQYF.

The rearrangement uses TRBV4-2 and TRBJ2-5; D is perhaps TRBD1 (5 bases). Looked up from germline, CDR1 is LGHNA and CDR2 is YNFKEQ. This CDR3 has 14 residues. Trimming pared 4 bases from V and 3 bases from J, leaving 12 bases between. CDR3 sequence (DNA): TGTGCCAGCAGCCTAGGGCAGGGTAAAGAGACCCAGTACTTC. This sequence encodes CASSLGQGKETQYF.

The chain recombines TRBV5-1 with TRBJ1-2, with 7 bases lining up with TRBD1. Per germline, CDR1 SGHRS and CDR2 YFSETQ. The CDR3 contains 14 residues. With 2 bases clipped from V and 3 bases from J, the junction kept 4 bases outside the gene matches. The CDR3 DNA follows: TGCGCCAGCAGCTTTCAGGGGGTTGACTATGGCTACACCTTC. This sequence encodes CASSFQGVDYGYTF.

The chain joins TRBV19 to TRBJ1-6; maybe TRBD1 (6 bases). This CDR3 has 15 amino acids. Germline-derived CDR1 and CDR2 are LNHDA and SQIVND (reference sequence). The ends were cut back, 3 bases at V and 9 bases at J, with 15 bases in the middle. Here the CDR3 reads CASSIGRGLFSPLHF. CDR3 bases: TGTGCCAGTAGTATTGGCAGGGGCCTTTTTTCACCCCTCCACTTT.

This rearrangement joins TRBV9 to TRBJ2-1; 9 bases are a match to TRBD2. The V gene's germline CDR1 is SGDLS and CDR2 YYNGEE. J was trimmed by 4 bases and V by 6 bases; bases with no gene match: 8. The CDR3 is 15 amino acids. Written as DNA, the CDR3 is TGTGCCAGCACACCTAGCGGGGTCCAGTACAATGAGCAGTTCTTC. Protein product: CASTPSGVQYNEQFF.

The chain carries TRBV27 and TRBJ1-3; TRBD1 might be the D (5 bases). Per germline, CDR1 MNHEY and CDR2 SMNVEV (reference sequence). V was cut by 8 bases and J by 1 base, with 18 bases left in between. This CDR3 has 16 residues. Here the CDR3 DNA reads TGTGCCAGCGAGAACGAGAAGGGGCTATCTGGAAACACCATATATTTT. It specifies CASENEKGLSGNTIYF.

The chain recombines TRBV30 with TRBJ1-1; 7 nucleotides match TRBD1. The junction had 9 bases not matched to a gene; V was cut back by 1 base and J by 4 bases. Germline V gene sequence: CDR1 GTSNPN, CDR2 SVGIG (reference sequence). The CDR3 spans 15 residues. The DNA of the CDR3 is TGTGCCTGGAGTGGTGACAGGGATTTGGGCACTGAAGCTTTCTTT. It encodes CAWSGDRDLGTEAFF.

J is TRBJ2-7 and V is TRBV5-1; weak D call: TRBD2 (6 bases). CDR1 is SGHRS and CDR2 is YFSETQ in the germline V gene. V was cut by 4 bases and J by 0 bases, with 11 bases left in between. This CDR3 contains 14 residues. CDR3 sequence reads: CASSIGTPSYEQYF. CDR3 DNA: TGCGCCAGCAGCATCGGGACTCCCTCCTACGAGCAGTACTTC.

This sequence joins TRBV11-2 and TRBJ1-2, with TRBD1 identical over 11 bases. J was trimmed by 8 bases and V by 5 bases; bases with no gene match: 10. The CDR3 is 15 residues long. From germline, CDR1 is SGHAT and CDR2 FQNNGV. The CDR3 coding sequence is TGTGCCAGCAGCGCAGGGGGACAGGGGGTCGAAGGCTACACCTTC. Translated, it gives CASSAGGQGVEGYTF.

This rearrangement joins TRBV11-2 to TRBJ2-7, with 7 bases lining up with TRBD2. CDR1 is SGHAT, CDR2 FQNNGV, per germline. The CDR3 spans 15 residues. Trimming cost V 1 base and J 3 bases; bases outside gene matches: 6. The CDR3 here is CASSLGSGNHYEQYF. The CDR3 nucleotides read TGTGCCAGCAGCTTAGGGAGCGGGAACCACTACGAGCAGTACTTC.

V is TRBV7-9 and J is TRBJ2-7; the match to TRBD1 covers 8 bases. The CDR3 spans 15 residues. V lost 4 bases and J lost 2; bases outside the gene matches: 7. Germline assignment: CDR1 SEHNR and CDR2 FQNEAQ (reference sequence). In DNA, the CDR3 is TGTGCCAGCAGCTCCCCAGGGGGCCCGCCCTACGAGCAGTACTTC. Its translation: CASSSPGGPPYEQYF.

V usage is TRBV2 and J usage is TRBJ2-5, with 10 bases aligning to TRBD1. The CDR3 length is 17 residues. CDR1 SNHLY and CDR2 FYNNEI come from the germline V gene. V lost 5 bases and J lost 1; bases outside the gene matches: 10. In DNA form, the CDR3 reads TGTGCCAGCAGTCACTCGACAGGGGGCATTCGCCAAGAGACCCAGTACTTC. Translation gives CASSHSTGGIRQETQYF.

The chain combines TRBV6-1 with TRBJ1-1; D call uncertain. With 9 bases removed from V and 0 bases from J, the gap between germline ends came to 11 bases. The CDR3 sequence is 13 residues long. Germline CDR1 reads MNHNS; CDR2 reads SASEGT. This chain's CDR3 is CASISEMNTEAFF. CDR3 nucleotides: TGTGCCAGTATCAGTGAAATGAACACTGAAGCTTTCTTT.